The 8 T cell receptor beta chains in this list originate from one sample, sequenced in a study of T cells in tuberculosis. Clones were read by immunoSEQ multiplex PCR, and TCRdb kept only the in-frame ones, dropping some. The profile shows 35,000 to 45,000 clones, 90% to 95% of them singletons. The sequenced material came from PBMCs. All receptors derive from a donor between 10 and 29 years old with latent tuberculosis or without tuberculosis infection. Some clones in this sample may be carry-over from other donors' samples.

The rearrangement uses TRBV11-2 and TRBJ1-1; D possibly corresponds to TRBD1 (6 bases). The CDR3 runs to 14 residues. The germline gives CDR1 SGHAT, CDR2 FQNNGV. The V end was cut by 5 bases, the J end by 2 bases, with 12 bases between. The CDR3 reads CASSLGTSNTEAFF. The DNA for the CDR3 is TGTGCCAGCAGCCTCGGGACAAGTAACACTGAAGCTTTCTTT.

The rearrangement uses TRBV7-2 and TRBJ2-1; TRBD1 aligns across 7 bases. The CDR3 totals 17 residues. Germline V gene lookup returns CDR1 SGHTA and CDR2 FQGNSA. V shed 5 bases, J shed 0 bases, and the junction held 10 bases outside the gene matches. The CDR3 region is CASSPGQLFYSYNEQFF. The CDR3, as DNA: TGTGCCAGCAGCCCGGGACAGCTTTTCTACTCCTACAATGAGCAGTTCTTC.

The CDR3 sequence is CASSGSSGSSYNEQFF. As DNA, the CDR3 is TGCGCCAGCAGCGGTTCTAGCGGTAGCTCCTACAATGAGCAGTTCTTC. The gene calls are TRBV5-1 and TRBJ2-1, with 7 nucleotides matching TRBD2. In germline, CDR1 is SGHRS, CDR2 YFSETQ. The ends lost 4 bases at V and 0 bases at J; junction bases unmatched: 7. The CDR3 runs 16 residues. Variable domain in full (rest from reference TRBV5-1 and TRBJ2-1): KAGVTQTPRYLIKTRGQQVTLSCSPISGHRSVSWYQQTPGQGLQFLFEYFSETQRNKGNFPGRFSGRQFSNSRSEMNVSTLELGDSALYLCASSGSSGSSYNEQFFGPGTRLTVL.

The chain is built from TRBV28 and TRBJ1-2; 7 bases fit TRBD1. Germline CDR1 MDHEN, CDR2 SYDVKM. This CDR3 comprises 14 residues. With V trimmed by 1 base and J by 5 bases, 4 bases remained unmatched. This chain's CDR3 is CASSLYEGAYGYTF. The CDR3 DNA follows: TGTGCCAGCAGTTTATACGAGGGGGCGTATGGCTACACCTTC.

The chain carries TRBV9 and TRBJ2-1; 16 positions match TRBD2. This CDR3 contains 18 residues. The germline V gene encodes CDR1 SGDLS and CDR2 YYNGEE. V shed 4 bases, J shed 3 bases, and the junction held 7 bases outside the gene matches. CDR3 in amino acids: CASSSGTSGGAGYNEQFF. The CDR3 DNA reads as TGTGCCAGCAGCTCCGGGACTAGCGGGGGGGCCGGCTACAATGAGCAGTTCTTC.

In its sample, this clone was seen once. This sequence joins TRBV5-6 and TRBJ1-1; D is possibly TRBD1 (6 bases). This CDR3 has 13 amino acids. The germline V gene encodes CDR1 SGHDT and CDR2 YYEEEE. V lost 0 bases and J lost 4, with 7 bases in between. As DNA, the CDR3 is TGTGCCAGCAGCTTGGGACAGGCCACTGAAGCTTTCTTT. Encoded protein: CASSLGQATEAFF.

The chain joins TRBV13 to TRBJ2-3, with 9 bases matching TRBD2. Germline V CDR1 and CDR2: PRHDT, FYEKMQ (reference sequence). V was clipped by 0 bases and J by 1 base; unmatched bases: 2. The CDR3 extends over 16 amino acids. CDR3 nucleotide sequence: TGTGCCAGCAGCTTAGGCTTAGCGGGGGGCACAGATACGCAGTATTTT. This gives the protein CASSLGLAGGTDTQYF.

This sequence joins TRBV6-6 and TRBJ1-2; tentatively, D is TRBD1 (5 bases). Germline-derived CDR1 and CDR2 are MNHNY and SVGAGI (reference sequence). The germline V and J ends were trimmed by 2 bases and 6 bases, with 19 bases remaining between them. The CDR3 loop spans 16 amino acids. The DNA of the CDR3 is TGTGCCAGCAGTTACGTCAGGGCAGGGCGGGACGATGGCTACACCTTC. Translated, it gives CASSYVRAGRDDGYTF.